Listed below are T cell receptor beta chains from one sample, sequenced in a study of Ad26.COV2.S vaccination and SARS-CoV-2 variants. Data came from immunoSEQ multiplex PCR; TCRdb stores just in-frame clones and leaves some out. Counted here are hundreds of thousands of clones, roughly 90% occurring once; the ten biggest clones make up about 1.5%. Sequenced material: peripheral blood, taken in a trial of Ad26.COV2.S vaccine versus placebo. These receptors came from a person between 18 and 65 years old who received the Ad26.COV2.S COVID-19 vaccine or a placebo. Both conserved end residues are part of each CDR3. A D gene is named only where the DNA matches it firmly. Clone size is not always given. Where it is, it says once, few, many or a class for expanded clones.

CDR3 | DNA | V | length | J | D | size
CASSPRGGSNQPQHF | TGTGCCAGCAGCCCCCGGGGGGGCAGTAATCAGCCCCAGCATTTT | TRBV5-6 | 15 | TRBJ1-5 | - | once
CASSLQGTQNIQYF | TGCGCCAGCAGCTTACAGGGGACCCAAAACATTCAGTACTTC | TRBV5-1 | 14 | TRBJ2-4 | TRBD1 | -
CASSPGGAQYF | TGTGCCAGCAGTCCCGGGGGAGCCCAGTACTTC | TRBV12-3/TRBV12-4 | 11 | TRBJ2-7 | - | -
CASNRDYSYNEQFF | TGTGCCAGCAACCGGGACTACTCCTACAATGAGCAGTTCTTC | TRBV9 | 14 | TRBJ2-1 | TRBD2 | once
CASSEGGATEYEQYF | TGTGCCAGCAGTGAGGGGGGCGCGACCGAATACGAGCAGTACTTC | TRBV2 | 15 | TRBJ2-7 | - | once
CASSLSPGWTDTQYF | TGTGCCAGCAGCTTGTCGCCAGGGTGGACAGATACGCAGTATTTT | TRBV5-5 | 15 | TRBJ2-3 | - | -
CASSQGGQTEAFF | TGCGCCAGCAGCCAAGGGGGGCAGACTGAAGCTTTCTTT | TRBV4-3 | 13 | TRBJ1-1 | - | -
CASSLMRESPLHF | TGTGCCAGCAGTTTGATGAGGGAGTCACCCCTCCACTTT | TRBV12-3/TRBV12-4 | 13 | TRBJ1-6 | - | -
CASSQGSYNEQFF | TGTGCCAGCAGCCAGGGGTCCTACAATGAGCAGTTCTTC | TRBV2 | 13 | TRBJ2-1 | - | -
CASSQDGTSFPDTQYF | TGCGCCAGCAGCCAAGACGGGACTAGCTTTCCAGATACGCAGTATTTT | TRBV4-3 | 16 | TRBJ2-3 | TRBD2 | -
CAWSRDRGRQPQHF | TGTGCCTGGAGTAGGGACAGGGGCCGTCAGCCCCAGCATTTT | TRBV30 | 14 | TRBJ1-5 | TRBD1 | once
CASSYGQSSYNSPLHF | TGTGCCAGCAGTTACGGGCAGAGCTCCTATAATTCACCCCTCCACTTT | TRBV6-5 | 16 | TRBJ1-6 | - | -
CASSLVYRETDTQYF | TGTGCCAGCAGCTTAGTTTATAGGGAGACAGATACGCAGTATTTT | TRBV7-2 | 15 | TRBJ2-3 | - | -
CASSHEVSQETQYF | TGTGCCAGCAGCCACGAGGTCTCGCAGGAGACCCAGTACTTC | TRBV5-5 | 14 | TRBJ2-5 | - | once
CASSTGGWGYTF | TGTGCCAGCAGCACAGGGGGATGGGGCTACACCTTC | TRBV5-6 | 12 | TRBJ1-2 | TRBD1 | -
CAWSVSSNYGYTF | TGTGCCTGGAGTGTAAGCTCTAACTATGGCTACACCTTC | TRBV30 | 13 | TRBJ1-2 | - | -
CASSMGGVNSPLHF | TGTGCCAGTAGTATGGGAGGAGTAAATTCACCCCTCCACTTT | TRBV19 | 14 | TRBJ1-6 | - | -